The 16 T cell receptor beta chains in this list originate from one sample, sequenced in a study of cytomegalovirus exposure and HLA in healthy donors (dated by TCRdb to about 2017). Receptor libraries were prepared by the immunoSEQ multiplex PCR assay. TCRdb obtained this table from immuneACCESS and retained in-frame rearrangements with V and J assigned. These tables miss some clones; where compared with another copy, unresolved V genes account for less than half of the shortfall, and the remainder is unexplained. The sample records 120,000 to 150,000 clones, about nine tenths of which are singletons. 4.5% of the sample belongs to the ten largest clones. The specimen was PBMCs. The receptors originated from a man between 18 and 29 years old in good health and CMV-seropositive.

The chain couples TRBV30 to TRBJ1-5, with 7 bases matching TRBD1. Germline V gives CDR1 GTSNPN, CDR2 SVGIG (reference sequence). This CDR3 has 14 amino acids. Trimming removed 4 bases from V and 0 bases from J; junction bases left unmatched: 3. CDR3: CAWNRGSSNQPQHF. The DNA for the CDR3 is TGTGCCTGGAACAGGGGCTCTAGCAATCAGCCCCAGCATTTT. The full variable domain, in which reference TRBV30 and TRBJ1-5 provide the parts outside the CDR3, is SQTIHQWPATLVQPVGSPLSLECTVEGTSNPNLYWYRQAAGRGLQLLFYSVGIGQISSEVPQNLSASRPQDRQFILSSKKLLLSDSGFYLCAWNRGSSNQPQHFGDGTRLSIL.

The chain uses TRBV7-6 and TRBJ2-5, with TRBD1 matching 9 bases. The CDR3 runs 17 residues. Losses at the gene ends were 2 bases for V and 0 bases for J; bases not matched to a gene: 7. In germline, CDR1 is SGHVS, CDR2 FNYEAQ. The CDR3 DNA follows: TGTGCCAGCAGCTTACAACCGGGACAGGGTGACCAAGAGACCCAGTACTTC. Translation: CASSLQPGQGDQETQYF.

The chain employs TRBV5-5 and TRBJ1-4; 8 nucleotides agree with TRBD1. V lost 2 bases and J lost 2; bases outside the gene matches: 2. CDR1 is SGHKS, CDR2 YYEKEE, per germline (reference sequence). The CDR3 has 15 amino acids. CDR3 in amino acids: CASSFHRGTNEKLFF. CDR3 coding DNA: TGTGCCAGCAGCTTCCACAGGGGGACTAATGAAAAACTGTTTTTT.

The chain has TRBV9 and TRBJ2-3; TRBD1 agrees at 8 bases. This CDR3 has 14 residues. Germline values: CDR1 SGDLS, CDR2 YYNGEE. With 3 bases clipped from V and 6 bases from J, the junction kept 6 bases outside the gene matches. Written as DNA, the CDR3 is TGTGCCAGCAGCGCCCGGACAGGGACCGATACGCAGTATTTT. As protein: CASSARTGTDTQYF. The complete variable domain, with remaining parts taken from reference TRBV9 and TRBJ2-3, reads DSGVTQTPKHLITATGQRVTLRCSPRSGDLSVYWYQQSLDQGLQFLIQYYNGEERAKGNILERFSAQQFPDLHSELNLSSLELGDSALYFCASSARTGTDTQYFGPGTRLTVL.

This sequence joins TRBV6-5 and TRBJ1-6; D may be TRBD1 (5 bases). V dropped 0 bases and J dropped 7 bases, with 13 bases sitting between them. This CDR3 region has 16 residues. CDR1 and CDR2 (germline): MNHEY, SVGAGI. This chain's CDR3 is CASSYSTRVENSPLHF. Here the CDR3 DNA reads TGTGCCAGCAGTTACTCGACCAGGGTGGAGAATTCACCCCTCCACTTT.

CDR3 residues: CASIEERTTYNEQFF. CDR3 DNA sequence: TGTGCCAGCATTGAGGAGCGGACGACCTACAATGAGCAGTTCTTC. The chain has TRBV2 and TRBJ2-1; perhaps TRBD2 as D (5 bases). CDR1 is SNHLY and CDR2 is FYNNEI in the germline V gene. V lost 7 bases and J lost 2, with 15 bases in between. This CDR3 is 15 amino acids long.

The chain combines TRBV27 with TRBJ1-6; D is unresolved. Germline loops: CDR1 MNHEY, CDR2 SMNVEV (reference sequence). V was cut by 0 bases and J by 7 bases, with 10 bases left in between. CDR3 length: 15 residues. Here the CDR3 DNA reads TGTGCCAGCAGTTTATCTAACGGGAGAAATTCACCCCTCCACTTT. The encoded protein is CASSLSNGRNSPLHF.

This chain uses TRBV28 with TRBJ2-7, with TRBD1 identical over 8 bases. The ends lost 11 bases at V and 2 bases at J; junction bases unmatched: 5. This CDR3 region has 12 residues. Germline V gene lookup returns CDR1 MDHEN and CDR2 SYDVKM. The CDR3 sequence is CACQGAPYEQYF. For the CDR3, the DNA is TGTGCCTGCCAGGGGGCCCCCTACGAGCAGTACTTC.

Here the CDR3 reads CASSQAGTSGTDTQYF. CDR3 sequence (DNA): TGTGCCAGCAGCCAAGCCGGGACTAGCGGGACAGATACGCAGTATTTT. V is TRBV4-2 and J is TRBJ2-3, with TRBD2 matching 12 bases. The CDR3 sequence is 16 residues long. V lost 1 base to trimming and J lost 3 bases; unmatched junction nucleotides: 2. CDR1 LGHNA and CDR2 YNFKEQ come from the germline V gene.

A single count supports this clone. V usage is TRBV11-3 and J usage is TRBJ2-2; 9 bases agree with TRBD1. Germline V gives CDR1 SGHNT, CDR2 YENEEA. The ends lost 5 bases at V and 6 bases at J; junction bases unmatched: 7. The CDR3 totals 15 residues. This CDR3 reads CASSPRTGVPGELFF. CDR3 bases: TGTGCCAGCAGCCCGCGGACAGGGGTGCCCGGGGAGCTGTTTTTT.

This chain joins TRBV5-1 and TRBJ2-3; D call uncertain. V lost 1 base, J lost 0 bases, and 6 bases lay in between. Germline CDR1 is SGHRS and CDR2 is YFSETQ. CDR3 length equals 14 residues. The chain's CDR3 is CASSLRLSTDTQYF. CDR3 DNA sequence: TGCGCCAGCAGCTTGCGCCTAAGCACAGATACGCAGTATTTT.

The chain links TRBV14 to TRBJ2-7; no clear D. CDR1 and CDR2 from the germline V gene are SGHDN and FVKESK. Trimming removed 2 bases at V and 0 bases at J, with 11 bases between. The CDR3 has 15 residues. CDR3 loop: CASSQLNSGSYEQYF. CDR3 bases: TGTGCCAGCAGCCAACTTAACTCCGGCTCCTACGAGCAGTACTTC.

The chain links TRBV14 to TRBJ2-5; TRBD2 aligns across 11 bases. The CDR3 is 14 amino acids. Germline CDR1 and CDR2: SGHDN and FVKESK. The V and J ends lost 6 bases and 4 bases, in that order; junction bases with no gene match: 4. CDR3 protein: CASRKGTSGETQYF. As DNA, the CDR3 is TGTGCCAGCAGAAAAGGGACTAGCGGAGAGACCCAGTACTTC.

This sequence joins TRBV7-9 and TRBJ1-2, with 10 positions matching TRBD1. Trimming at V came to 4 bases and at J to 8 bases, leaving 4 bases not matched to a gene. Germline V gene lookup returns CDR1 SEHNR and CDR2 FQNEAQ (reference sequence). The CDR3 is 13 residues long. Here the CDR3 reads CASSWDRGRGYTF. The CDR3 region has the DNA TGTGCCAGCAGCTGGGACAGGGGAAGAGGCTACACCTTC. The whole variable domain, filled in from reference TRBV7-9 and TRBJ1-2, reads DTGVSQNPRHKITKRGQNVTFRCDPISEHNRLYWYRQTLGQGPEFLTYFQNEAQLEKSRLLSDRFSAERPKGSFSTLEIQRTEQGDSAMYLCASSWDRGRGYTFGSGTRLTVV.

The J gene is TRBJ1-6, the V gene TRBV30; 7 nucleotides agree with TRBD1. Germline CDR1 and CDR2: GTSNPN and SVGIG (reference sequence). J was trimmed by 6 bases and V by 5 bases; bases with no gene match: 7. The CDR3 contains 14 residues. The CDR3 coding sequence is TGTGCCTGGTCACAGGGGTCTACTAATTCACCCCTCCACTTT. This codes for CAWSQGSTNSPLHF.

The chain has TRBV29-1 and TRBJ2-5; a weak D match, TRBD2 (6 bases). The V and J ends lost 2 bases and 5 bases respectively, with 12 bases between them. Germline CDR1 SQVTM, CDR2 ANQGSEA. There are 13 residues in the CDR3. The CDR3 nucleotides are TGCAGCGTTGAAAGGGGTGGAGGGGAGACCCAGTACTTC. It specifies CSVERGGGETQYF.